The 29 T cell receptor beta chains reported below all come from one sample, sequenced in a study of T cells in Graves' hyperthyroidism and ophthalmopathy (dated by TCRdb to the late 2010s). Receptor libraries were prepared by multiplex PCR. The run used an Illumina HiSeq 2000. The TCR beta CDR3 regions were amplified from RNA transcripts. The TCR CDR3 was subjected to a first round of RT-PCR using the HTBI primer set and the Qiagen OneStep RT-PCR kit. Starting from the raw public reads, TCRdb applied fastp trimming at Q25, assembled clones with MiXCR and retained in-frame beta chains. Identical CDR3 protein sequences are pooled into one entry, listed with their most common genes and DNA. The sample table holds about 640,000 distinct CDR3 sequences, of which less than 25% were seen once. Together, the top ten hold 34% of the sample. Sequences were obtained from blood. The source of these receptors is a man aged 25 to 40 with Graves' ophthalmopathy.

The V call is TRBV5-6, the J call TRBJ2-1, with D perhaps TRBD1 or TRBD2 (5 bases each). The CDR3 consists of 14 residues. Deletions cut 7 bases from V and 3 bases from J, with 14 bases between. Germline CDR1 is SGHDT and CDR2 is YYEEEE. Here the CDR3 reads CASRVWGSYNEQFF. The CDR3 bases are TGTGCCAGCCGGGTGTGGGGGAGCTACAATGAGCAGTTCTTC.

The V gene is TRBV6-1, the J gene TRBJ1-4, with 9 bases lining up with TRBD1. Germline loops: CDR1 MNHNS, CDR2 SASEGT. The CDR3 loop spans 16 amino acids. The ends lost 5 bases at V and 7 bases at J; junction bases unmatched: 11. The CDR3: CASSYSAQGAFEKLFF. Here the CDR3 DNA reads TGTGCCAGCAGTTATAGCGCACAGGGGGCGTTTGAAAAACTGTTTTTT.

This clonotype was recorded a few times. The chain joins TRBV28 to TRBJ2-2; a weak D match, TRBD2 (5 bases). Germline lookup yields CDR1 MDHEN and CDR2 SYDVKM. V was clipped by 4 bases and J by 5 bases, with 14 bases between them. There are 15 residues in the CDR3. DNA of the CDR3: TGTGCCAGCAGTTACCGACTATGGGAGACCGGGGAGCTGTTTTTT. Translated, it gives CASSYRLWETGELFF. Complete variable domain (other parts from reference TRBV28 and TRBJ2-2): DVKVTQSSRYLVKRTGEKVFLECVQDMDHENMFWYRQDPGLGLRLIYFSYDVKMKEKGDIPEGYSVSREKKERFSLILESASTNQTSMYLCASSYRLWETGELFFGEGSRLTVL.

The table lists this clonotype with a few counts. CDR3 residues: CSARVYGVVNSPLHF. The CDR3, as DNA: TGCAGTGCTAGAGTGTATGGGGTTGTCAATTCACCCCTCCACTTT. The chain employs TRBV20-1 and TRBJ1-6; D is unresolved. Germline CDR1 and CDR2: DFQATT and SNEGSKA (reference sequence). With 1 base removed from V and 7 bases from J, the gap between germline ends came to 14 bases. The CDR3 loop spans 15 amino acids.

The chain carries TRBV30 and TRBJ2-7; 9 bases align to TRBD1. The trim removed 7 bases at V and 2 bases at J, leaving 9 bases unmatched. This CDR3 spans 14 amino acids. Per the germline V gene, CDR1 is GTSNPN and CDR2 is SVGIG (reference sequence). The CDR3 here is CASEEQGAPYEQYF. CDR3 nucleotide sequence: TGTGCCTCGGAGGAACAGGGGGCACCCTACGAGCAGTACTTC.

This clonotype was picked up one time. A much larger clone differs by one base, so this may be a read error. The CDR3 reads CASGLGEASTDTQYF. In DNA, the CDR3 is TGTGCCAGCGGTTTAGGGGAGGCGAGCACAGATACGCAGTATTTT. This chain connects TRBV28 to TRBJ2-3; TRBD2 might be the D (6 bases). This CDR3 is 15 amino acids long. Germline CDR1 and CDR2: MDHEN and SYDVKM. Full variable domain (outside the CDR3, taken from reference TRBV28 and TRBJ2-3): DVKVTQSSRYLVKRTGEKVFLECVQDMDHENMFWYRQDPGLGLRLIYFSYDVKMKEKGDIPEGYSVSREKKERFSLILESASTNQTSMYLCASGLGEASTDTQYFGPGTRLTVL.

This clonotype was observed a handful of times. V and J are TRBV11-2 and TRBJ2-2; TRBD2 matches at 9 bases. After removal of 1 base from V and 2 bases from J, the junction contained 8 bases not matched to a gene. This CDR3 has 18 residues. Germline loops: CDR1 SGHAT, CDR2 FQNNGV. DNA of the CDR3: TGTGCCAGCAGCTTAGTCCTCAGCGGGGGGAGAAACACCGGGGAGCTGTTTTTT. Translation: CASSLVLSGGRNTGELFF. The whole variable domain, filled in from reference TRBV11-2 and TRBJ2-2, reads EAGVAQSPRYKIIEKRQSVAFWCNPISGHATLYWYQQILGQGPKLLIQFQNNGVVDDSQLPKDRFSAERLKGVDSTLKIQPAKLEDSAVYLCASSLVLSGGRNTGELFFGEGSRLTVL.

The J gene is TRBJ2-1, the V gene TRBV19; TRBD2 matches 8 bases. Per the germline V gene, CDR1 is LNHDA and CDR2 is SQIVND (reference sequence). The CDR3 loop spans 18 amino acids. Trimming cost V 3 bases and J 5 bases; bases outside gene matches: 15. This CDR3 reads CASSIFPWAGGENNEQFF. As DNA, the CDR3 is TGTGCCAGTAGTATTTTCCCCTGGGCGGGAGGCGAAAACAATGAGCAGTTCTTC.

The J gene is TRBJ2-2, the V gene TRBV30; 7 bases align to TRBD2. There are 15 residues in the CDR3. Germline loops: CDR1 GTSNPN, CDR2 SVGIG (reference sequence). V trimming: 7 bases; J trimming: 1 base; junction bases outside the gene matches: 9. CDR3 loop: CASLESGENTGELFF. The CDR3 coding sequence is TGTGCCTCCCTCGAAAGCGGGGAGAACACCGGGGAGCTGTTTTTT.

The chain links TRBV9 to TRBJ2-7, with D possibly matching TRBD1 (7 bases). This CDR3 comprises 16 residues. V lost 3 bases and J lost 2, with 18 bases in between. The germline gives CDR1 SGDLS, CDR2 YYNGEE. CDR3 nucleotides: TGTGCCAGCAGCGCTCAGCGGAGGGACAGACCCTACGAGCAGTACTTC. As protein: CASSAQRRDRPYEQYF.

This clonotype was detected many times. The CDR3 DNA sequence: TGTGCCAGCTCACCCTATCGGACAGGGGGCACAGATACGCAGTATTTT. This codes for CASSPYRTGGTDTQYF. V gene TRBV18 combines with J gene TRBJ2-3; 9 positions agree with TRBD1. CDR3 length equals 16 residues. After removal of 3 bases from V and 1 base from J, the junction contained 5 bases not matched to a gene. Germline CDR1 and CDR2: KGHSH and LQKENI.

This clonotype was seen repeatedly, ten times or more. The chain links TRBV12-3 or TRBV12-4 to TRBJ2-1; 10 nucleotides line up with TRBD2. The CDR3 has 19 residues. The V gene end was trimmed by 6 bases and the J gene end by 6 bases; junction bases not matched to a gene: 20. Written as DNA, the CDR3 is TGTGCCAGCAGCTCTACCCCAGGGAGCTACGGGACTAGCGTCAATGAGCAGTTCTTC. Translation gives CASSSTPGSYGTSVNEQFF.

Many counts were recorded for this clonotype. This sequence joins TRBV7-2 and TRBJ2-3; D tentatively fits TRBD1 or TRBD2 (7 bases each). The CDR3 spans 15 residues. Germline V gene lookup returns CDR1 SGHTA and CDR2 FQGNSA. Trimming stripped 3 bases from V and 2 bases from J, with 12 bases between. The CDR3 sequence is CASSFRGGNTDTQYF. DNA for the CDR3: TGTGCCAGCAGCTTCAGGGGGGGTAACACAGATACGCAGTATTTT.

The rearrangement joins TRBV3-1 to TRBJ2-7, with a possible D match to TRBD2 (6 bases). With 1 base removed from V and 4 bases from J, the gap between germline ends came to 11 bases. The CDR3 covers 14 residues. Germline CDR1 and CDR2: LGHDT and YNNKEL (reference sequence). In nucleotides, the CDR3 is TGTGCCAGCAGCCAAGCAACTAGCAGGTACGAGCAGTACTTC. Its protein product is CASSQATSRYEQYF.

The V gene is TRBV19, the J gene TRBJ1-4, with 7 bases that match TRBD1. J was trimmed by 6 bases and V by 8 bases; bases with no gene match: 12. Germline lookup yields CDR1 LNHDA and CDR2 SQIVND (reference sequence). This CDR3 contains 15 residues. This chain's CDR3 is CASQTLEGAYEKLFF. The CDR3, as DNA: TGTGCCAGTCAAACTTTGGAGGGGGCGTATGAAAAACTGTTTTTT.

The chain links TRBV12-3 or TRBV12-4 to TRBJ2-3; 13 bases align to TRBD2. The ends lost 4 bases at V and 2 bases at J; junction bases unmatched: 6. CDR3 length equals 17 residues. In DNA form, the CDR3 reads TGTGCCAGCAGTTCCACTAGCGGGAGGGATACCACAGATACGCAGTATTTT. Protein sequence: CASSSTSGRDTTDTQYF.

The genes are TRBV5-1 and TRBJ2-3, with D uncertain. The CDR3 spans 13 residues. CDR1 is SGHRS, CDR2 YFSETQ, per germline. Trimming shortened V by 7 bases and J by 0 bases, and 9 bases separated the two germline ends. The CDR3 here is CASEEDSTDTQYF. CDR3 coding DNA: TGCGCCAGCGAAGAAGACAGCACAGATACGCAGTATTTT.

The gene calls are TRBV28 and TRBJ2-2; perhaps TRBD2 as D (6 bases). The CDR3 is made up of 15 amino acids. In germline, CDR1 is MDHEN, CDR2 SYDVKM. Trimming pared 5 bases from V and 6 bases from J, leaving 16 bases between. The CDR3 DNA sequence: TGTGCCAGCAGTACGGGGGAGGCCCTGGCCGGGGAGCTGTTTTTT. It specifies CASSTGEALAGELFF.

As concerns this clonotype: Its ends do not fully match the called genes, so a read error is possible. The chain recombines TRBV6-1 with TRBJ2-7; D possibly corresponds to TRBD2 (5 bases). CDR1 and CDR2 from the germline V gene are MNHNS and SASEGT. The CDR3 contains 15 residues. The CDR3 region is CASSASRGDPYEQYF. In DNA form, the CDR3 reads TGCGCCAGCAGTGCCAGTCGGGGAGATCCCTACGAGCAGTACTTC.

This clonotype was picked up many times. The DNA for the CDR3 is TGTGCCAGCAGCACCGGGAACCCCAACACTAGCAATCAGCCCCAGCATTTT. Amino acid sequence: CASSTGNPNTSNQPQHF. The gene calls are TRBV6-1 and TRBJ1-5; no clear D. The CDR3 has 17 amino acids. V was shortened by 6 bases and J by 0 bases, with 18 bases between the two germline ends. Germline loops: CDR1 MNHNS, CDR2 SASEGT.

This clonotype turned up a few times. Written as DNA, the CDR3 is TGTGCCAGCAGCTTAGTCAGGGGGCACCGAGGGGGGAATGAAGAGACCCAGTACTTC. As protein: CASSLVRGHRGGNEETQYF. This chain links TRBV11-2 with TRBJ2-5; 8 bases align to TRBD1. V was clipped by 1 base and J by 3 bases; unmatched bases: 16. The CDR3 spans 19 residues. Germline V gene data show CDR1 as SGHAT and CDR2 as FQNNGV.

This clonotype was counted only a few times. The chain uses TRBV12-3 or TRBV12-4 and TRBJ1-1; TRBD1 is a possible D gene (6 bases). This CDR3 has 17 residues. V lost 3 bases to trimming and J lost 8 bases, with 25 bases between them. This CDR3 is CASSFSRQGMRRPEAFF. CDR3 nucleotide sequence: TGTGCCAGCAGTTTTAGTCGGCAGGGGATGAGAAGGCCCGAAGCTTTCTTT.

This clonotype was observed a few times. CDR3 residues: CSAPGQGFTDTQYF. The CDR3 bases are TGCAGTGCACCGGGACAGGGCTTCACAGATACGCAGTATTTT. The chain couples TRBV20-1 to TRBJ2-3; 9 bases line up with TRBD1. J was trimmed by 2 bases and V by 6 bases; bases with no gene match: 6. The CDR3 consists of 14 residues. Germline lookup yields CDR1 DFQATT and CDR2 SNEGSKA (reference sequence).

Turning to this clonotype: The junction does not match germline at one end; this may be a read error. The chain couples TRBV18 to TRBJ2-7, with D tentatively TRBD1 (5 bases). The CDR3 extends over 16 amino acids. Germline V lookup: CDR1 KGHSH, CDR2 LQKENI. The CDR3 region has the DNA TGTGCCAGCTCCCCACTGCTGGCGGACACCTCCTACGAGCAGTACTTC. Protein sequence: CASSPLLADTSYEQYF.

The chain has TRBV6-2 or TRBV6-3 and TRBJ2-1, with D possibly TRBD1 on 7 matching bases. This CDR3 has 14 residues. The V gene's germline CDR1 is MNHEY and CDR2 SVGEGT. Trimming cost V 8 bases and J 7 bases, with 18 bases left between them. The CDR3 loop reads CASATGKSGNEQFF. In DNA, the CDR3 is TGTGCCAGCGCGACAGGGAAGAGCGGGAATGAGCAGTTCTTC.

The chain uses TRBV30 and TRBJ2-1, with 12 positions matching TRBD1. The CDR3 has 15 residues. V shed 2 bases and J 4 bases; nucleotides not matched to a gene: 3. Germline V CDR1 and CDR2: GTSNPN, SVGIG (reference sequence). The DNA of the CDR3 is TGTGCCTGGAGTCCGGGACAGGGGGCTTACAATGAGCAGTTCTTC. Translated, it gives CAWSPGQGAYNEQFF. Full variable domain (remainder filled in from reference TRBV30 and TRBJ2-1): SQTIHQWPATLVQPVGSPLSLECTVEGTSNPNLYWYRQAAGRGLQLLFYSVGIGQISSEVPQNLSASRPQDRQFILSSKKLLLSDSGFYLCAWSPGQGAYNEQFFGPGTRLTVL.

This clonotype was detected many times. The V and J genes are TRBV28 and TRBJ2-5; 10 positions agree with TRBD2. This CDR3 has 16 residues. The germline gives CDR1 MDHEN, CDR2 SYDVKM. V was clipped by 4 bases and J by 5 bases; unmatched bases: 10. The CDR3 nucleotides read TGTGCCAGCAGTTCCCGTATAGCGGGAGGATTCGAGACCCAGTACTTC. This gives the protein CASSSRIAGGFETQYF. The full variable domain, its missing parts supplied by reference TRBV28 and TRBJ2-5, is DVKVTQSSRYLVKRTGEKVFLECVQDMDHENMFWYRQDPGLGLRLIYFSYDVKMKEKGDIPEGYSVSREKKERFSLILESASTNQTSMYLCASSSRIAGGFETQYFGPGTRLLVL.

This clonotype was counted at least ten times. The chain couples TRBV20-1 to TRBJ2-1; tentatively, D is TRBD2 (5 bases). This CDR3 has 15 amino acids. Germline CDR1 reads DFQATT; CDR2 reads SNEGSKA (reference sequence). Deletions cut 6 bases from V and 0 bases from J, with 15 bases between. CDR3 sequence reads: CSADLDWSSYNEQFF. The CDR3 DNA is TGCAGTGCCGACTTGGACTGGAGCTCCTACAATGAGCAGTTCTTC.

The chain employs TRBV13 and TRBJ2-1, with 8 bases fitting TRBD2. The CDR3 runs 15 residues. After removal of 5 bases from V and 5 bases from J, the junction contained 8 bases not matched to a gene. The germline gives CDR1 PRHDT, CDR2 FYEKMQ (reference sequence). CDR3 DNA sequence: TGTGCCAGCAGCCAGATTAGCGGGAAGGACAATGAGCAGTTCTTC. It specifies CASSQISGKDNEQFF.